This note documents a single T cell receptor beta chain sequence. This clonotype appeared a few times. Its antigen is not yet known. Nothing much larger sits one base from this clone, and base qualities are not available. Donors were approximately 42 systemically healthy Caucasian individuals from Russia aged roughly 6 to 90 years. Ten milliliters of peripheral blood were drawn from each donor into EDTA-treated Vacutainer tubes. Ficoll-Paque density-gradient centrifugation was used to isolate PBMCs, with at least 6.5 million per sample. Total RNA was extracted from PBMCs with Trizol reagent, with at least 5 micrograms obtained per sample. Naive CD45RAhigh/CD27high T cell percentages were measured by flow cytometry on a PBMC aliquot from every donor. The germline V gene (reference sequence) sets CDR1 to DFQATT and CDR2 to SNEGSKA. Its CDR3 holds 13 amino acids, cysteine through phenylalanine. The only DNA kept is the CDR3, 39 bases in frame from the first base. V is reduced by 6 bases and J by 12 bases, leaving a spacing of 21 bases between them.

This sample was taken from a study of blood T cells in healthy people across ages (dated by TCRdb to the mid-2010s). Describing the broader study: In model experiments, template switching captured roughly one uniquely barcoded TCR beta cDNA molecule for every two T cells. Using deep sequencing normalized with unique cDNA molecular identifiers, the study measured how TCR beta repertoire diversity changes with age. The donors were divided into four age groups: young (average roughly 17 years), middle-aged (approximately 39), aged (approximately 62) and long-lived (more than 75). Donors of different ages were randomly distributed across sequencing lanes to avoid experimental bias. The study analyzed two additional independent replicas of 1 million unique cDNA reads from the same blood draw for two donors, one aged 18 to 30 and one aged 80 or older.

Library generation was performed with 5' RACE. The run used an Illumina HiSeq 2500. A second roughly 6 to 12 cycle PCR used a sample-barcoded 5' primer and a J-beta primer mix. Each TCR beta cDNA molecule received a unique molecular identifier from a template-switch 5' adaptor carrying 12 random nucleotides. Each sample yielded at least 2.5 million CDR3-containing paired-end reads. First-strand cDNA was synthesized from all RNA with the Mint cDNA synthesis kit, primed by a TRBC-specific oligonucleotide. Following uracil-DNA glycosylase treatment, a first 18-cycle PCR with universal primers M1SS and BC2_uni_R was performed on all cDNA. Per the source publication's procedure: Normalization of each sample was performed by random selection of 1 million high-quality reads, each carrying a distinct molecular identifier. Reads with shared molecular identifiers were discarded instead of being binned into consensus sequences. MiTCR, run with a Q25 quality threshold and the strictest error-elimination algorithm, handled CDR3 identification, clonotype clustering and error correction. A nonparametric unseen species model using Euler transformation provided a lower-bound estimate of total TCR beta diversity. TCRdb redid the processing of the public reads, applying fastp at Q25 and MiXCR, and retained in-frame beta chains. Rows merge per CDR3 protein into single entries with the most common DNA and genes. TCRdb's processing, not the authors' own work, is the source of the V and J calls. The sample table lists about 2 million distinct CDR3 sequences, around half of them with a count of one. Together, the top ten hold over 2% of the sample.

Study-wide findings and limitations: Compared with the aged group, the long-lived group had more naive CD4+ T cells, fewer expanded clones and increased TCR diversity, a pattern suggesting age selection. Donor CMV infection status was unknown, potentially confounding age-related changes in expanded clonotypes. Total diversity estimates from one million sequenced T cells were considered lower bounds and underestimates. Because profiling used bulk unsorted PBMCs, naive and antigen-experienced compartments could not be compared conclusively. As age increased, observed TCR beta diversity per million T cells dropped in a roughly linear way, and a significant reduction was already evident by age 40. The percentage of naive T cells measured by flow cytometry correlated strongly with observed TCR beta diversity.

The chain employs TRBV20-1 and TRBJ1-5; the D gene is possibly TRBD1, with 6 bases matching. This receptor was taken from a woman aged 35 to 49 in good health. Sequences were obtained from blood. The CDR3 loop reads CSARAGGRPFQHF. The sequenced DNA is TGCAGTGCCCGGGCGGGGGGGCGGCCGTTCCAGCATTTT.